The 3 T cell receptor beta chains below come from one sample, sequenced in a study of T cells in Graves' hyperthyroidism and ophthalmopathy. Amplified TCR beta CDR3 regions came from RNA transcripts. A set of HTBI primers served as the primers for a first-round RT-PCR of the TCR CDR3. TCRdb redid the calling of the multiplex PCR reads with MiXCR, one entry per CDR3 protein. The top ten clones hold about 11% of a sample with under 400,000 distinct CDR3 sequences, around 14% of them seen once. Sequencing was performed on blood. The receptor source for this set is a woman aged 60-75 years with Graves' hyperthyroidism.

This chain links TRBV6-1 with TRBJ2-5; tentative D call: TRBD1 (6 bases). Germline values: CDR1 MNHNS, CDR2 SASEGT. This CDR3 is 13 amino acids long. V was pared by 6 bases and J by 10 bases, with 18 bases between. CDR3 sequence reads: CASRRTAPGNQYF. CDR3 sequence (DNA): TGTGCCAGCAGACGGACAGCCCCCGGAAACCAGTACTTC.

This clonotype was counted many times. The gene calls are TRBV5-1 and TRBJ2-7, with TRBD1 matching 9 bases. CDR3 length: 14 amino acids. Germline loops: CDR1 SGHRS, CDR2 YFSETQ. The V gene end was trimmed by 2 bases and the J gene end by 6 bases; junction bases not matched to a gene: 6. CDR3 DNA sequence: TGCGCCAGCAGCTTAACGACAGGGGGTAGCGAGCAGTACTTC. Amino acid sequence: CASSLTTGGSEQYF. The entire variable domain, with the rest obtained from reference TRBV5-1 and TRBJ2-7, is as follows: KAGVTQTPRYLIKTRGQQVTLSCSPISGHRSVSWYQQTPGQGLQFLFEYFSETQRNKGNFPGRFSGRQFSNSRSEMNVSTLELGDSALYLCASSLTTGGSEQYFGPGTRLTVT.

The gene calls are TRBV12-3 or TRBV12-4 and TRBJ2-1; 13 bases line up with TRBD2. The V gene end was trimmed by 8 bases and the J gene end by 0 bases; junction bases not matched to a gene: 19. The CDR3 is 21 amino acids. CDR3 nucleotide sequence: TGTGCCAGCTCACCACCTACTAGCGGGAGGGCCCAGAGAAGCTCCTACAATGAGCAGTTCTTC. Protein: CASSPPTSGRAQRSSYNEQFF.